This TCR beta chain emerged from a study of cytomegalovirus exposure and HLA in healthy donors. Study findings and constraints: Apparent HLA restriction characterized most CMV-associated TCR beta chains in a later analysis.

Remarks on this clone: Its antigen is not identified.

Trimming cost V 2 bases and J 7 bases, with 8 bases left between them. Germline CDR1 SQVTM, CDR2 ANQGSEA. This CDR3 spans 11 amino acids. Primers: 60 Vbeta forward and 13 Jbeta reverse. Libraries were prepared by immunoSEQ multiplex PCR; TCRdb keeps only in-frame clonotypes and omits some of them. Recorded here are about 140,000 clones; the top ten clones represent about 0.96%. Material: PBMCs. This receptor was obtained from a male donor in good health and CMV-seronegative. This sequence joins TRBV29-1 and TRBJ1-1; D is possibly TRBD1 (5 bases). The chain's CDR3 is CSVETGVEAFF. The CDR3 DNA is TGCAGCGTTGAAACGGGGGTTGAAGCTTTCTTT.